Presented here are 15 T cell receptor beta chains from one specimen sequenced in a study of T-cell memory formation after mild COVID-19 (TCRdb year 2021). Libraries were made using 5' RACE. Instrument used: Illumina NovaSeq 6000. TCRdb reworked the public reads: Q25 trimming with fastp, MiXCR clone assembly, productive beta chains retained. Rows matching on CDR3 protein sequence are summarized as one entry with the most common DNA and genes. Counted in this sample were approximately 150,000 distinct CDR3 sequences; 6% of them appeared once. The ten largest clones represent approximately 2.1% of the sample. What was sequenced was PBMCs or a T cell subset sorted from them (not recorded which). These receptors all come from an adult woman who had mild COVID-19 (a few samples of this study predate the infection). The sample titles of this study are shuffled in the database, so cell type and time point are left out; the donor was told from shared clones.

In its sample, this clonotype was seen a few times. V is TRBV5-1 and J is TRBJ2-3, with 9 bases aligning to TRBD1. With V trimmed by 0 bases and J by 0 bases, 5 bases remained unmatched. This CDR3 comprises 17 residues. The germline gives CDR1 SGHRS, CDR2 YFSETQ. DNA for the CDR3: TGCGCCAGCAGCTTGGGCACCGGGACAGGGAGCACAGATACGCAGTATTTT. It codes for CASSLGTGTGSTDTQYF. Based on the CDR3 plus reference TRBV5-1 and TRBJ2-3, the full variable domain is KAGVTQTPRYLIKTRGQQVTLSCSPISGHRSVSWYQQTPGQGLQFLFEYFSETQRNKGNFPGRFSGRQFSNSRSEMNVSTLELGDSALYLCASSLGTGTGSTDTQYFGPGTRLTVL.

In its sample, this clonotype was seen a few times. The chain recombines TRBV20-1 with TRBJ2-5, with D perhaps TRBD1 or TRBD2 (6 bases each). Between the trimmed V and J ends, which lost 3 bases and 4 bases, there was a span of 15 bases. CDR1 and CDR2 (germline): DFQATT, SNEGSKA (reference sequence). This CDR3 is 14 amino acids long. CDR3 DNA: TGCAGTGCTAGGAGGGGCAGGGGAGGAGAGACCCAGTACTTC. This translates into CSARRGRGGETQYF.

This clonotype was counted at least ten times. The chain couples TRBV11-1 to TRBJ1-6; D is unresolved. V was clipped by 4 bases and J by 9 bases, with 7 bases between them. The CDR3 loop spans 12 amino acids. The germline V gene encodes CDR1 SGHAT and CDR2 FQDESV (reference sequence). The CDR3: CASSSKGSPLHF. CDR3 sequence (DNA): TGTGCCAGCAGCTCAAAGGGTTCACCCCTCCACTTT.

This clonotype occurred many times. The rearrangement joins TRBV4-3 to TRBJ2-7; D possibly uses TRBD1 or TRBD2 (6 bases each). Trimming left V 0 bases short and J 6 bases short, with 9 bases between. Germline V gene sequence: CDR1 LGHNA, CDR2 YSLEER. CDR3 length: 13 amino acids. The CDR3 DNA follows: TGCGCCAGCAGCCAAGAATGGGGGGCCGAGCAGTACTTC. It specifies CASSQEWGAEQYF.

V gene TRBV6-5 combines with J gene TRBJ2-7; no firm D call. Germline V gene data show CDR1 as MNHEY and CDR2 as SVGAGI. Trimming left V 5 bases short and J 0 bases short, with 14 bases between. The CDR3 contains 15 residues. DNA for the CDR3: TGTGCCAGCAGTGCTCATAGGGCGGTCTCCTACGAGCAGTACTTC. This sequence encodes CASSAHRAVSYEQYF.

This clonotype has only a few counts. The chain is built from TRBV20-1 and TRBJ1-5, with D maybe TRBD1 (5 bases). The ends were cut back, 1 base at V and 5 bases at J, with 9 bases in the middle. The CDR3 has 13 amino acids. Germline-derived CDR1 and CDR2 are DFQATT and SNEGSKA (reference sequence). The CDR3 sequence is CSARGRADQPQHF. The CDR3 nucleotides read TGCAGTGCTAGAGGCAGGGCTGATCAGCCCCAGCATTTT.

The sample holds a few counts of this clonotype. This CDR3 reads CAISGTGGTEAFF. DNA for the CDR3: TGTGCCATCAGTGGGACAGGGGGGACTGAAGCTTTCTTT. The gene calls are TRBV10-3 and TRBJ1-1; 10 nucleotides match TRBD1. The germline V gene has CDR1 ENHRY and CDR2 SYGVKD. CDR3 size: 13 residues. With V trimmed by 4 bases and J by 5 bases, 1 base remained unmatched.

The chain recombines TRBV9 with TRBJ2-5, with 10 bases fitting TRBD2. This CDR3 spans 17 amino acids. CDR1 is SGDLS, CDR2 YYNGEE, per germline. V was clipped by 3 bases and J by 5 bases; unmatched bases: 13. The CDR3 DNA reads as TGTGCCAGCAGCGAGCGGGAGGGGAGTAGCATGAGGGAGACCCAGTACTTC. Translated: CASSEREGSSMRETQYF.

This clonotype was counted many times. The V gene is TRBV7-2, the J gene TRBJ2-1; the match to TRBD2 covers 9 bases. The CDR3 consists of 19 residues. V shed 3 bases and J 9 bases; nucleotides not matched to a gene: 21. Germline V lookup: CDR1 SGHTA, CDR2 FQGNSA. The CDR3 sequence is CASSFLAGRRGPLSGEQFF. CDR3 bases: TGTGCCAGCAGCTTCCTAGCGGGGCGCCGGGGCCCTTTATCCGGTGAGCAGTTCTTC. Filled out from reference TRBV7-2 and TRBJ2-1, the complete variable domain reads GAGVSQSPSNKVTEKGKDVELRCDPISGHTALYWYRQSLGQGLEFLIYFQGNSAPDKSGLPSDRFSAERTGGSVSTLTIQRTQQEDSAVYLCASSFLAGRRGPLSGEQFFGPGTRLTVL.

The CDR3 here is CASSPAGRGNEQFF. CDR3 coding DNA: TGTGCCAGCTCCCCCGCGGGGCGGGGCAATGAGCAGTTCTTC. The rearrangement uses TRBV7-6 and TRBJ2-1; D is possibly TRBD2 (6 bases). The V and J ends lost 8 bases and 6 bases respectively, with 17 bases between them. CDR1 and CDR2 from the germline V gene are SGHVS and FNYEAQ. The CDR3 contains 14 residues.

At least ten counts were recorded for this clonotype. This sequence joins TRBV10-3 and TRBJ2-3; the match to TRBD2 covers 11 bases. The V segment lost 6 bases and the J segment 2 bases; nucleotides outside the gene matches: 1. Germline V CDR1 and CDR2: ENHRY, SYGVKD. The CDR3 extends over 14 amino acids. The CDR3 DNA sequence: TGTGCCATCAGGACTAGCGGGACCACAGATACGCAGTATTTT. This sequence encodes CAIRTSGTTDTQYF.

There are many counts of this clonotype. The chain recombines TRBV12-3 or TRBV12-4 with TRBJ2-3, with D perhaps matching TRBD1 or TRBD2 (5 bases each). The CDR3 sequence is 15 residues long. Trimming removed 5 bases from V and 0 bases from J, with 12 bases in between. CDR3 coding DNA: TGTGCCAGCAGTGACCGGGACCTAAGCACAGATACGCAGTATTTT. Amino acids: CASSDRDLSTDTQYF.

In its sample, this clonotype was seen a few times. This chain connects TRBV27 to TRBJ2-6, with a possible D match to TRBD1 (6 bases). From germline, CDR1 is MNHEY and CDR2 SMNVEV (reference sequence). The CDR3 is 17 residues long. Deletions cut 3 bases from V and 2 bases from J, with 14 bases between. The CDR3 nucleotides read TGTGCCAGCAGTTTCGTTGGTGGGACACCTGGGGCCAACGTCCTGACTTTC. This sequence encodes CASSFVGGTPGANVLTF.

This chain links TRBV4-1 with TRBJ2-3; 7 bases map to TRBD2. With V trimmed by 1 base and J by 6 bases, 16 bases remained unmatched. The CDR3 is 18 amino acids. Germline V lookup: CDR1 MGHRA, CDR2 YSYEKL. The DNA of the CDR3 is TGCGCCAGCAGCCAAGGCTATTCCCGAGCGGGATCAAAGGATACGCAGTATTTT. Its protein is CASSQGYSRAGSKDTQYF.

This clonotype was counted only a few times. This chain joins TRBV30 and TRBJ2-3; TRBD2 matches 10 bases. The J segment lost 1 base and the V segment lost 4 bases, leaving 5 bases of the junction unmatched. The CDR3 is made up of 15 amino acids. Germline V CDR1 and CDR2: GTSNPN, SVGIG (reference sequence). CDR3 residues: CAWTSSGGRTDTQYF. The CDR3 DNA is TGTGCCTGGACTTCTAGCGGGGGCCGCACAGATACGCAGTATTTT. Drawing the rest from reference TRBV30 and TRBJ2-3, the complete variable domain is SQTIHQWPATLVQPVGSPLSLECTVEGTSNPNLYWYRQAAGRGLQLLFYSVGIGQISSEVPQNLSASRPQDRQFILSSKKLLLSDSGFYLCAWTSSGGRTDTQYFGPGTRLTVL.